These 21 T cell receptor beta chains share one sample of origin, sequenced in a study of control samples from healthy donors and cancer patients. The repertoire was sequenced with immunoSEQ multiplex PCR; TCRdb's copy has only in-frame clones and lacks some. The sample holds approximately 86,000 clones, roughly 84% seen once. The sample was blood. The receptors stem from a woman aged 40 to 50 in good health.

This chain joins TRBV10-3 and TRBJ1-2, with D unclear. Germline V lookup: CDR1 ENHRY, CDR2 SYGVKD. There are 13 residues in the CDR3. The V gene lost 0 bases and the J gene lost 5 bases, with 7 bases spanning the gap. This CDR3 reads CAISESAEYGYTF. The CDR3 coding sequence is TGTGCCATCAGTGAGTCGGCAGAATATGGCTACACCTTC.

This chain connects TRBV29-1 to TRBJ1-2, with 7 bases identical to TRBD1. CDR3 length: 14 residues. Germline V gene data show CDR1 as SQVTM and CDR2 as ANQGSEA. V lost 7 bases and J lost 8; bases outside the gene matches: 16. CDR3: CSAIHRQGESGYTF. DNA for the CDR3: TGCAGCGCCATCCATCGACAGGGTGAGAGCGGCTACACCTTC. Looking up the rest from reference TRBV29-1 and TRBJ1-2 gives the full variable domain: SAVISQKPSRDICQRGTSLTIQCQVDSQVTMMFWYRQQPGQSLTLIATANQGSEATYESGFVIDKFPISRPNLTFSTLTVSNMSPEDSSIYLCSAIHRQGESGYTFGSGTRLTVV.

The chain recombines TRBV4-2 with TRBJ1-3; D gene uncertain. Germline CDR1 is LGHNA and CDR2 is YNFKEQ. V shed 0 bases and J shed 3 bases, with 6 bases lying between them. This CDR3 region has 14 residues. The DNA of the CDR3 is TGTGCCAGCAGCCAAGATCGCGTTGGAAACACCATATATTTT. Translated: CASSQDRVGNTIYF.

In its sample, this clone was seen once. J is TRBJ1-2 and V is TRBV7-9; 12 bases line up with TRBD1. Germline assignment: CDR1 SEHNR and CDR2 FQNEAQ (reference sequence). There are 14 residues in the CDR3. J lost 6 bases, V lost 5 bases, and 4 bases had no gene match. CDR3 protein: CASSPGDRGHGYTF. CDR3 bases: TGTGCCAGCAGCCCCGGGGACAGGGGGCATGGCTACACCTTC.

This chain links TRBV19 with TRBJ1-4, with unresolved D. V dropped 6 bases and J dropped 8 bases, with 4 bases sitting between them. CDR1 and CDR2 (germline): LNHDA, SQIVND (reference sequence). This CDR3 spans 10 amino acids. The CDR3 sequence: CASRSEKLFF. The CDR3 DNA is TGTGCCAGTAGGTCGGAAAAACTGTTTTTT. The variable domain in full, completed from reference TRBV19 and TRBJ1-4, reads DGGITQSPKYLFRKEGQNVTLSCEQNLNHDAMYWYRQDPGQGLRLIYYSQIVNDFQKGDIAEGYSVSREKKESFPLTVTSAQKNPTAFYLCASRSEKLFFGSGTQLSVL.

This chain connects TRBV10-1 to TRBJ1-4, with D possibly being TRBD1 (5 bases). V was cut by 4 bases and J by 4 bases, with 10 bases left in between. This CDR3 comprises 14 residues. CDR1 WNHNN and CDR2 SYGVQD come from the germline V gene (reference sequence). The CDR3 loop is CASSAGANNEKLFF. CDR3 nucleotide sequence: TGCGCCAGCAGTGCCGGGGCAAATAATGAAAAACTGTTTTTT.

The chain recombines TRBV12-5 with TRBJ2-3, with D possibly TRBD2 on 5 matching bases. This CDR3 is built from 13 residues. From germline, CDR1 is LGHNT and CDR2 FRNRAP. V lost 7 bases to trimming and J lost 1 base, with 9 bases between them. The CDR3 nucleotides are TGTGCTAGTGCCCGGACTCGCACAGATACGCAGTATTTT. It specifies CASARTRTDTQYF.

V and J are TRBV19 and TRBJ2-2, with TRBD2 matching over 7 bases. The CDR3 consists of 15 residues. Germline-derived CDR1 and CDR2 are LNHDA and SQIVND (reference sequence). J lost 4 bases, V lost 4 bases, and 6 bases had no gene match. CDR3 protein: CASSSLRETTGELFF. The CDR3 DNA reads TGTGCCAGTAGTAGCCTGCGGGAGACCACCGGGGAGCTGTTTTTT.

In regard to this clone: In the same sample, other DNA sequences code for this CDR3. The CDR3 DNA follows: TGTGCCAGCAGCTTAAACGCAGGGAACACTGAAGCTTTCTTT. Protein product: CASSLNAGNTEAFF. The V and J genes are TRBV7-3 and TRBJ1-1; D not resolved. This CDR3 contains 14 residues. V lost 1 base and J 1 base, leaving 7 bases between the germline ends. Germline V gene lookup returns CDR1 SGHTA and CDR2 FQGTGA.

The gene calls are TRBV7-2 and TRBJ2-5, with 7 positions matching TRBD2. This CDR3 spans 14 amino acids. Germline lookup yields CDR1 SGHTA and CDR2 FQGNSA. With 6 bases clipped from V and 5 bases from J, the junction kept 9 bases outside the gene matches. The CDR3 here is CASSSGTTIETQYF. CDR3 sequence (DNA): TGTGCCAGCAGTTCCGGGACTACCATTGAGACCCAGTACTTC.

CDR3 sequence (DNA): TGTGCCAGCAGTTACTCGTCTTCACCCCTCCACTTT. Translating it yields CASSYSSSPLHF. The chain carries TRBV6-2 or TRBV6-3 and TRBJ1-6; D unresolved. This CDR3 contains 12 residues. Looked up from germline, CDR1 is MNHEY and CDR2 is SVGEGT. V was cut by 0 bases and J by 9 bases, with 3 bases left in between.

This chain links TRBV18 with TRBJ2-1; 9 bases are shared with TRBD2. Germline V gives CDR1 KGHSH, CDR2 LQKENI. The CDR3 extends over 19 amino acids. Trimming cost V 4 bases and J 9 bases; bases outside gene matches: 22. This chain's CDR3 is CASSLELLVFAGGPSEQFF. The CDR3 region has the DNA TGTGCCAGCTCACTTGAGCTTCTGGTATTTGCGGGGGGGCCATCTGAGCAGTTCTTC.

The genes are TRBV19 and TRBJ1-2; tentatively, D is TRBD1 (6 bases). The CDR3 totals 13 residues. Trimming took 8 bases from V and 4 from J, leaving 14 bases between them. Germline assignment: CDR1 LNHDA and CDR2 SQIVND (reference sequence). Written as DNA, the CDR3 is TGTGCCAGTGGGGGCCGGGGGCTCTATGGCTACACCTTC. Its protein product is CASGGRGLYGYTF. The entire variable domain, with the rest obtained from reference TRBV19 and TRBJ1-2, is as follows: DGGITQSPKYLFRKEGQNVTLSCEQNLNHDAMYWYRQDPGQGLRLIYYSQIVNDFQKGDIAEGYSVSREKKESFPLTVTSAQKNPTAFYLCASGGRGLYGYTFGSGTRLTVV.

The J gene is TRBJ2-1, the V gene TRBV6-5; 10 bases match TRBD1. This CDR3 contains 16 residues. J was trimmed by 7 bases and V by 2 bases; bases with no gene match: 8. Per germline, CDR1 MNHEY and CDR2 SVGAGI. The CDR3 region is CASSYVGQGRGNEQFF. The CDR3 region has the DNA TGTGCCAGCAGTTACGTGGGACAGGGGAGAGGGAATGAGCAGTTCTTC.

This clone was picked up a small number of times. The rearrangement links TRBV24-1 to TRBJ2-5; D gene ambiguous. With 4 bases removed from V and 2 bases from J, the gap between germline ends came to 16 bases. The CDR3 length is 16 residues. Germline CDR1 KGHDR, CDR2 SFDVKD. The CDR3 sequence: CATSDPGLTAQETQYF. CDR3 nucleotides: TGTGCCACCAGTGACCCTGGGCTCACGGCACAAGAGACCCAGTACTTC.

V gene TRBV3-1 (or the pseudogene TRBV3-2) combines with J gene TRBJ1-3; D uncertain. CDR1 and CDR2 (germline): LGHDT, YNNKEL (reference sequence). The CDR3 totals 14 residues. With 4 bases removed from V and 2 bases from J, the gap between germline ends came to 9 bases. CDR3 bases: TGTGCCAGCAGCCGGGAGGGTACTGGAAACACCATATATTTT. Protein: CASSREGTGNTIYF.

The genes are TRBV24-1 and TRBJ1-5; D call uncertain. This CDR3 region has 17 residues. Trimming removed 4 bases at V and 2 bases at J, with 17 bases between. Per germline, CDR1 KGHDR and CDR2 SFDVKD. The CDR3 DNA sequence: TGTGCCACCAGTGAGGATGTAGTTTACGATGGCAATCAGCCCCAGCATTTT. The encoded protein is CATSEDVVYDGNQPQHF.

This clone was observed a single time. CDR3 nucleotide sequence: TGTGCCAGCTCCCCTAGGGGGACAGGGGTCAACGAGCAGTACTTC. Translation: CASSPRGTGVNEQYF. The chain employs TRBV18 and TRBJ2-7; TRBD1 agrees at 10 bases. Germline V gene data show CDR1 as KGHSH and CDR2 as LQKENI. CDR3 length: 15 amino acids. The V and J ends lost 6 bases and 5 bases, in that order; junction bases with no gene match: 10.

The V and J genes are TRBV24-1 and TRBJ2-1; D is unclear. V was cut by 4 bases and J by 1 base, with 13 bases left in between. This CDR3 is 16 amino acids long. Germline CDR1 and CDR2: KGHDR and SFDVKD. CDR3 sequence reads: CATSDPRKGSYNEQFF. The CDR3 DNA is TGTGCCACCAGTGACCCTAGAAAGGGTTCCTACAATGAGCAGTTCTTC.

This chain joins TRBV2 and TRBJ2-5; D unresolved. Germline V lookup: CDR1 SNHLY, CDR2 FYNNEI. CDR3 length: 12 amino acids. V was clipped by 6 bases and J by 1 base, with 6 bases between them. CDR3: CASRQIQETQYF. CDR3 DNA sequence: TGTGCCAGCAGGCAGATCCAAGAGACCCAGTACTTC.

The CDR3: CASTRDSSEEQYF. The CDR3 DNA reads TGTGCCAGCACCAGAGACAGTTCCGAGGAGCAGTACTTC. The V and J genes are TRBV6-6 and TRBJ2-7; possible D gene TRBD1, 5 bases. V lost 7 bases to trimming and J lost 7 bases, with 17 bases between them. Germline CDR1 and CDR2: MNHNY and SVGAGI (reference sequence). This CDR3 contains 13 residues.